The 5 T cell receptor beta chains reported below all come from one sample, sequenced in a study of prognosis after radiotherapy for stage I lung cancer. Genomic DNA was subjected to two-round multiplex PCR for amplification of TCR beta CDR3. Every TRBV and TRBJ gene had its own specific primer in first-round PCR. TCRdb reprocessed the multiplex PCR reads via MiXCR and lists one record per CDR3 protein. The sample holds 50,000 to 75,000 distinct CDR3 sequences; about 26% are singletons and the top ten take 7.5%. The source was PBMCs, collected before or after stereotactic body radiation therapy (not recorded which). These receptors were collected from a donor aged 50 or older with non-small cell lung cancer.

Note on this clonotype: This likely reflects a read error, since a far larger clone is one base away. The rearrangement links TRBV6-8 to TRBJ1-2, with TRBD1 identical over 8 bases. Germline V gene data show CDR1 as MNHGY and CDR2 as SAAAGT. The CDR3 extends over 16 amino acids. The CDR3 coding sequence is TGTGCCAGCAGTCTCTGGACAGGGCAGTCAAACTATGTCTACACCTTC. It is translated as CASSLWTGQSNYVYTF.

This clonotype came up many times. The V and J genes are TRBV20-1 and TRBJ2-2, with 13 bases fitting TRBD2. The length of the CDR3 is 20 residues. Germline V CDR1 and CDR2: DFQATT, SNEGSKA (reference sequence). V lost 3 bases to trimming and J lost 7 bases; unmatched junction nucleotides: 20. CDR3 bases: TGCAGTGCTAGCAGTAGACGGCTACTAGCGGGGGGGACTAGTAACGGGGAGCTGTTTTTT. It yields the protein CSASSRRLLAGGTSNGELFF.

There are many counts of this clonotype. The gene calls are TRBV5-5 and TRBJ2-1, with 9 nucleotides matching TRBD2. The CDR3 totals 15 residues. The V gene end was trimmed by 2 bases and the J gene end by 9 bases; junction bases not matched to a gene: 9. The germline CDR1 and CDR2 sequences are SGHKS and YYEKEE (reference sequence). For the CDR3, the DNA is TGTGCCAGCAGCTTTTCTAGCGGGGCCGGGGGTGAGCAGTTCTTC. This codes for CASSFSSGAGGEQFF.

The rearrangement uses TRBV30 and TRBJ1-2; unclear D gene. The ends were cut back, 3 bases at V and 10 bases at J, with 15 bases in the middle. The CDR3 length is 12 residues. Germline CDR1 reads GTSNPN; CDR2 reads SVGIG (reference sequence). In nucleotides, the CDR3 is TGTGCCTGGAGCGTCACAGTCTATTTCTACACCTTC. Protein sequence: CAWSVTVYFYTF.

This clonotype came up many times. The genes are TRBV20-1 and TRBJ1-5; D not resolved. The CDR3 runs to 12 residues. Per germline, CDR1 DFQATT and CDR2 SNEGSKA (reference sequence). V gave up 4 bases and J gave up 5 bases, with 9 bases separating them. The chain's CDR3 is CSATAYYQPQHF. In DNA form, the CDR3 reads TGCAGTGCTACCGCCTATTATCAGCCCCAGCATTTT.